This TCR beta chain was observed in a study of response to subunit inactivated influenza vaccine. Findings of the study overall: Authors suggested few new T cells are recruited by each seasonal influenza vaccination.

From the RT-PCR reads, TCRdb called clonotypes with MiXCR, one entry per CDR3 protein. The sample consists of 250,000 to 350,000 distinct CDR3 sequences, 20% to 25% of them appearing once. This clonotype was seen more than once but under ten times. The target antigen is unknown. The V end lost 5 bases, the J end lost 5 bases, and 18 bases lay between the germline ends. This CDR3 is built from 15 residues. Germline CDR1 is SGHTA and CDR2 is FQGNSA. The sequencing used PBMCs from blood, collected about 19 months after vaccination. The chain recombines TRBV7-2 with TRBJ2-5; a weak D match, TRBD1 (6 bases). This TCR derives from a man between 50 and 69 years old who received an inactivated influenza vaccine. As DNA, the CDR3 is TGTGCCAGCAGCCTTACAGGGTGGACGCTGGAGACCCAGTACTTC. Translating gives CASSLTGWTLETQYF.